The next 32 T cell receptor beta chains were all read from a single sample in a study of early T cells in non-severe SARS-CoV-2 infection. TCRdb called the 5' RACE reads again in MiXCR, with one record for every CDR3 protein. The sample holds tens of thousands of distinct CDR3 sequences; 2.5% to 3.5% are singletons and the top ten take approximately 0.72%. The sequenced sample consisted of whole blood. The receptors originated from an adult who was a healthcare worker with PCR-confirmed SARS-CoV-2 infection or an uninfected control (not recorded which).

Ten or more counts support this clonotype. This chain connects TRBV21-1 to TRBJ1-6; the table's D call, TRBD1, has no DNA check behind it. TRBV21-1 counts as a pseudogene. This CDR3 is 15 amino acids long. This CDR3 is CASSIAGGLGSPLHF. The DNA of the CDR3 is TGTGCCAGCAGCATAGCAGGGGGTTTAGGGTCACCCCTCCACTTT.

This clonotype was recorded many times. CDR3 DNA sequence: TGTGCCAGCAGTTTAGACCGGACAGCCACGCGGGACGGCTACACCTTC. Its translation is CASSLDRTATRDGYTF. The chain recombines TRBV27 with TRBJ1-2, with TRBD1 as a possible D gene (6 bases). Germline CDR1 MNHEY, CDR2 SMNVEV (reference sequence). The CDR3 loop spans 16 amino acids. Between the trimmed V and J ends, which lost 2 bases and 8 bases, there was a span of 21 bases.

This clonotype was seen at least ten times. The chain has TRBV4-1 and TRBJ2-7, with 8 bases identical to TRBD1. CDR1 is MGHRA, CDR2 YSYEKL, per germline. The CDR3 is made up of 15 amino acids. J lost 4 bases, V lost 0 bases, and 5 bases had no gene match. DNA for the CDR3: TGCGCCAGCAGCCAAGAACGCCAGGGGGCATACGAGCAGTACGTC. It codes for CASSQERQGAYEQYV.

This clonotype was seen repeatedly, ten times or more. CDR3 in DNA: TGCAGTGCTAGAGATGGGGGTTGGGCGGGGAAAGAGACCCAGTACTTC. Amino acid sequence: CSARDGGWAGKETQYF. The J gene is TRBJ2-5, the V gene TRBV20-1; a weak D match, TRBD2 (6 bases). V was cut by 0 bases and J by 3 bases, with 17 bases left in between. This CDR3 region has 16 residues. Germline V CDR1 and CDR2: DFQATT, SNEGSKA (reference sequence).

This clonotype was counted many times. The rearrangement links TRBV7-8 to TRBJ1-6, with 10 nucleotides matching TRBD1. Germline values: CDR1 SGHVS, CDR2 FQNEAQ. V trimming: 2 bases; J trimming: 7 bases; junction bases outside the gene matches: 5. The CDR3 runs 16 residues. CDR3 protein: CASSLYGTGENSPLHF. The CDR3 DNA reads TGTGCCAGCAGCTTATACGGGACAGGGGAGAATTCACCCCTCCACTTT.

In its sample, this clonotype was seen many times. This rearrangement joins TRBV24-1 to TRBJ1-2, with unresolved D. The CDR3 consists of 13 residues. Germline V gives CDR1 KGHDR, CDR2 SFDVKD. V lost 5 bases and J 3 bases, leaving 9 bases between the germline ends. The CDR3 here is CATSAYEDYGYTF. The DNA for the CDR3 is TGTGCCACCAGTGCCTACGAAGACTATGGCTACACCTTC.

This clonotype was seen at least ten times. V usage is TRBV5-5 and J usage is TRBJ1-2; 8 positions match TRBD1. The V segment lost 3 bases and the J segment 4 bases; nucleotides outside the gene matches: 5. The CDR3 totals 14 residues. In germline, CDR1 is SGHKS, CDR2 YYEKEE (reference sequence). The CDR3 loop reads CASSSRQGTYGYTF. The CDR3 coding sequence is TGTGCCAGCAGCTCCCGACAGGGGACCTATGGCTACACCTTC.

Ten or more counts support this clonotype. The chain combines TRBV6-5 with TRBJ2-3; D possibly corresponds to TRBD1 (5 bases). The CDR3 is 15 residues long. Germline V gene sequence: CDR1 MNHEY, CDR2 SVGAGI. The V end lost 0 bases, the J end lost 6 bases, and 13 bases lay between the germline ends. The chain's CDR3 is CASSYSGLGADTQYF. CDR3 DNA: TGTGCCAGCAGTTACTCGGGGTTAGGGGCCGATACGCAGTATTTT.

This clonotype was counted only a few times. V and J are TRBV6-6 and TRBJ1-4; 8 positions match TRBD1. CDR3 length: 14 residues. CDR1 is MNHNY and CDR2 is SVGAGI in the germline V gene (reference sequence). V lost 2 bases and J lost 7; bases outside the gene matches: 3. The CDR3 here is CASSYTGQAEKLFF. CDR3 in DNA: TGTGCCAGCAGTTACACGGGACAGGCTGAAAAACTGTTTTTT.

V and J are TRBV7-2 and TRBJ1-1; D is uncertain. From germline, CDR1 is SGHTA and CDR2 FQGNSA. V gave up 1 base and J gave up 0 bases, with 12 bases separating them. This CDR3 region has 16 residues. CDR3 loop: CASSLVFGGMNTEAFF. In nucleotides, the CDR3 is TGTGCCAGCAGCTTAGTCTTCGGAGGGATGAACACTGAAGCTTTCTTT.

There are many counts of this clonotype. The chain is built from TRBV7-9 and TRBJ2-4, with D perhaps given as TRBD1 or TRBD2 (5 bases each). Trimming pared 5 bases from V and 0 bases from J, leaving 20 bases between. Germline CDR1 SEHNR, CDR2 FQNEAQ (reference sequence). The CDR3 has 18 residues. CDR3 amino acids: CASSPGGSGNIAKNIQYF. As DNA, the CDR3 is TGTGCCAGCAGCCCAGGAGGTTCAGGGAATATAGCCAAAAACATTCAGTACTTC.

CDR3 in amino acids: CASRLTSLVDTQYF. The CDR3 coding sequence is TGTGCCAGCAGACTTACTTCGCTGGTGGATACGCAGTATTTT. The rearrangement joins TRBV3-1 to TRBJ2-3, with no clear D. Germline CDR1 reads LGHDT; CDR2 reads YNNKEL (reference sequence). V gave up 6 bases and J gave up 6 bases, with 16 bases separating them. The CDR3 runs to 14 residues.

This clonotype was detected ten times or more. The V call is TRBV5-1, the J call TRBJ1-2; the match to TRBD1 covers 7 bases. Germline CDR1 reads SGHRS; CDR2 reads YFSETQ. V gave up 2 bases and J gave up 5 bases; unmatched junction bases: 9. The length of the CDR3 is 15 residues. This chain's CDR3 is CASSLQGQPGYGYTF. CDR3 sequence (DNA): TGCGCCAGCAGCTTACAGGGACAGCCCGGGTATGGCTACACCTTC.

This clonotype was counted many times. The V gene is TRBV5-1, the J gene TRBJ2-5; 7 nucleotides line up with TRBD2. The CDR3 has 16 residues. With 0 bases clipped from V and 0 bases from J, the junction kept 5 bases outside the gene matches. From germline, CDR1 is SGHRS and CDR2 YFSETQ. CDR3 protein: CASSLVLGTNQETQYF. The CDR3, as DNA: TGCGCCAGCAGCTTGGTCTTAGGGACTAACCAAGAGACCCAGTACTTC.

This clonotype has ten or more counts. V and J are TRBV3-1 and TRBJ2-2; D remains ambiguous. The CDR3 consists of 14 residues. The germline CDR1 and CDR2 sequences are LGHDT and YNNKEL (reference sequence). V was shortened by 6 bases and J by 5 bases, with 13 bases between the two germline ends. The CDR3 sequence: CASSRDAATGELFF. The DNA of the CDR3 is TGTGCCAGCAGTCGCGACGCTGCTACCGGGGAGCTGTTTTTT.

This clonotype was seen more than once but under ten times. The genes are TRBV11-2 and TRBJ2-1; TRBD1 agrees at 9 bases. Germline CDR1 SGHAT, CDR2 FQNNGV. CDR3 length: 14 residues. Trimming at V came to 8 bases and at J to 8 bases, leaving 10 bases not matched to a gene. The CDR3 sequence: CASAQEQGAYEQFF. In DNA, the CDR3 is TGTGCCAGCGCGCAAGAACAGGGGGCATATGAGCAGTTCTTC.

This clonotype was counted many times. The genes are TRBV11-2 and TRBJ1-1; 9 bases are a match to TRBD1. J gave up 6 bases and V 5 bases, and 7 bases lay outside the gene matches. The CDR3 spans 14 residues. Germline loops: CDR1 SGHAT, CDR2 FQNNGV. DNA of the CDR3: TGTGCCAGCAGCCCTTACGACAGGGGGGCTGAAGCTTTCTTT. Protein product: CASSPYDRGAEAFF.

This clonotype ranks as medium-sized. The CDR3 sequence is CASSEFRSYEQYV. CDR3 sequence (DNA): TGTGCCAGCAGTGAATTCAGGTCCTACGAGCAGTACGTC. This chain connects TRBV6-1 to TRBJ2-7; no clear D gene. CDR3 length: 13 residues. Between the trimmed V and J ends, which lost 2 bases and 1 base, there was a span of 6 bases. Looked up from germline, CDR1 is MNHNS and CDR2 is SASEGT.

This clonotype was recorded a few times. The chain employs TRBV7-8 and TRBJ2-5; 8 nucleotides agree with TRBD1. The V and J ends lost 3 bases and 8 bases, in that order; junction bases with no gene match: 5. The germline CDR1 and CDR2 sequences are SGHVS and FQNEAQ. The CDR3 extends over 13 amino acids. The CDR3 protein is CASSLTGAVTQYF. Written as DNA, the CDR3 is TGTGCCAGCAGCTTGACAGGGGCGGTCACCCAGTACTTC.

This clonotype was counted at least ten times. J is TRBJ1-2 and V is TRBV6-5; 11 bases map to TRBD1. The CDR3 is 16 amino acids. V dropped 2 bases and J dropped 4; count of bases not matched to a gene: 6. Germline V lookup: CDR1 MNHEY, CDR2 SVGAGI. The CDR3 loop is CASSYLGQGVFYGYTF. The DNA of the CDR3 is TGTGCCAGCAGTTACCTGGGACAGGGGGTCTTCTATGGCTACACCTTC.

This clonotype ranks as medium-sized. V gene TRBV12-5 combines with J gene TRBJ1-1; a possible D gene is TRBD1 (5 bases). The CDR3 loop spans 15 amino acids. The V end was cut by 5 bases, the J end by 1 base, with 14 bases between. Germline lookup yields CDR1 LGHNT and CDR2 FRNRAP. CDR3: CASGLAGHSNTEAFF. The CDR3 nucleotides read TGTGCTAGTGGTCTGGCTGGACATTCGAACACTGAAGCTTTCTTT. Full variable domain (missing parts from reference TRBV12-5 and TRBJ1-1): DARVTQTPRHKVTEMGQEVTMRCQPILGHNTVFWYRQTMMQGLELLAYFRNRAPLDDSGMPKDRFSAEMPDATLATLKIQPSEPRDSAVYFCASGLAGHSNTEAFFGQGTRLTVV.

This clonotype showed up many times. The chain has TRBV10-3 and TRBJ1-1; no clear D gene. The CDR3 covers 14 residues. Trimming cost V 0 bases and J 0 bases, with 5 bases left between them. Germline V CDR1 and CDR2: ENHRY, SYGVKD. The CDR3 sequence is CAISESLMNTEAFF. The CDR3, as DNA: TGTGCCATCAGTGAGTCACTCATGAACACTGAAGCTTTCTTT.

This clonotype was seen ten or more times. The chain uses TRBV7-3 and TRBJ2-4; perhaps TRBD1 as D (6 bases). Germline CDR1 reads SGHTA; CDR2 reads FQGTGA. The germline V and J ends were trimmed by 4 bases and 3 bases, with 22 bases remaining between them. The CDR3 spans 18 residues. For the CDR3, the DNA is TGTGCCAGCAGCTCGTCCTACAGGGTAGAGAAGGGCAAAAACATTCAGTACTTC. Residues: CASSSSYRVEKGKNIQYF.

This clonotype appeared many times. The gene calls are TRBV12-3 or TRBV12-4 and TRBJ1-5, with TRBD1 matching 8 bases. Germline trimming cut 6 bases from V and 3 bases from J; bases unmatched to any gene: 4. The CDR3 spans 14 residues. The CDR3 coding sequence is TGTGCCAGCAGCTCGACAGGGGACAATCAGCCCCAGCATTTT. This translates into CASSSTGDNQPQHF.

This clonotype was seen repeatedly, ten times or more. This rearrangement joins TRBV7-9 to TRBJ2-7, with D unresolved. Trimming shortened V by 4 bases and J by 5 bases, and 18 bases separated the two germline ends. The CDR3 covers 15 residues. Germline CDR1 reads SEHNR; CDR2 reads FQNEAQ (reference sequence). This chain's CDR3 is CASSCHGKAYHEQYV. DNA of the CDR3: TGTGCCAGCAGCTGCCACGGAAAAGCGTACCACGAGCAGTACGTC.

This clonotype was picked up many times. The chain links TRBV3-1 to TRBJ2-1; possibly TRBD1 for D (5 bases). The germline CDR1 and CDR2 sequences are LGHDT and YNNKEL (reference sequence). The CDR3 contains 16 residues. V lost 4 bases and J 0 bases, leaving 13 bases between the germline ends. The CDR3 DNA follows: TGTGCCAGCAGCCTTCACTCAGGGAACTCCTACAATGAGCAGTTCTTC. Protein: CASSLHSGNSYNEQFF.

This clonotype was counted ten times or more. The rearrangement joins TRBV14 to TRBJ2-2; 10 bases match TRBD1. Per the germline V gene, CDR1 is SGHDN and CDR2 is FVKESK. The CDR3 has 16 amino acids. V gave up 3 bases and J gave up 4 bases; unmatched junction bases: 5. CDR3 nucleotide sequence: TGTGCCAGCAGCCAGCCCGGGACAGGGGTCACCGGGGAGCTGTTTTTT. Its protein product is CASSQPGTGVTGELFF.

The CDR3 loop is CASSGTGKGGNEQFF. CDR3 sequence (DNA): TGTGCCAGCAGTGGGACAGGGAAAGGTGGTAATGAGCAGTTCTTC. The chain recombines TRBV2 with TRBJ2-1; TRBD1 aligns across 8 bases. This CDR3 has 15 residues. With 4 bases clipped from V and 7 bases from J, the junction kept 9 bases outside the gene matches. The germline V gene has CDR1 SNHLY and CDR2 FYNNEI.

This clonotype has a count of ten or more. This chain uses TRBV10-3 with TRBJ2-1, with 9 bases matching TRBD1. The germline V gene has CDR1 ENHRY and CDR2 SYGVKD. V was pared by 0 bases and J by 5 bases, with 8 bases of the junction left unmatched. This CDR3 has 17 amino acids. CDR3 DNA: TGTGCCATCAGTGAGTCGATTACGGGACAGGGAAACAATGAGCAGTTCTTC. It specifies CAISESITGQGNNEQFF.

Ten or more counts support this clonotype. CDR3 coding DNA: TGTGCCAGCAGCCCCGGACAGGGGGCTCAGAACACTGAAGCTTTCTTT. Translated: CASSPGQGAQNTEAFF. The rearrangement uses TRBV27 and TRBJ1-1; 11 positions match TRBD1. The CDR3 totals 16 residues. The germline CDR1 and CDR2 sequences are MNHEY and SMNVEV (reference sequence). V was pared by 6 bases and J by 1 base, with 7 bases of the junction left unmatched.

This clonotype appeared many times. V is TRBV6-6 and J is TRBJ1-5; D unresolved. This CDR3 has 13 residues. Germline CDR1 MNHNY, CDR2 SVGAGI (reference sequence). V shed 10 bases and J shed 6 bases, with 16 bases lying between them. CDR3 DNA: TGTGCCACCAACCACGGGTTCGGTCAGCCCCAGCATTTT. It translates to CATNHGFGQPQHF.

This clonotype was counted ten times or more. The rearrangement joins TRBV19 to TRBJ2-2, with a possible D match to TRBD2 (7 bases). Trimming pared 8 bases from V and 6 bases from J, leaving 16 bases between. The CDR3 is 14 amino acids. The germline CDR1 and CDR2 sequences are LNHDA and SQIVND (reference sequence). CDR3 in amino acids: CASRTEGGAGELFF. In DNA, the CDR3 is TGTGCCAGTCGGACAGAGGGGGGGGCCGGGGAGCTGTTTTTT.